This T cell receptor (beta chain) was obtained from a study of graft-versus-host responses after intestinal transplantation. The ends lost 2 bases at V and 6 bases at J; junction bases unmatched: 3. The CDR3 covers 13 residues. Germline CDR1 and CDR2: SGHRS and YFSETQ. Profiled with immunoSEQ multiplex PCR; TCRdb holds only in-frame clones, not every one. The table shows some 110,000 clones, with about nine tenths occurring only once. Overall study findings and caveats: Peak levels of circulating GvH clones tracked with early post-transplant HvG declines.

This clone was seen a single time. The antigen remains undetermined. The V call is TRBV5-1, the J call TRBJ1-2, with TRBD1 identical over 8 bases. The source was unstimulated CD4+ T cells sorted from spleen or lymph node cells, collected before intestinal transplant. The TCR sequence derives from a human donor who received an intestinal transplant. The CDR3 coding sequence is TGCGCCAGCAGCTTAATACAGGGGGATGGCTACACCTTC. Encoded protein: CASSLIQGDGYTF.